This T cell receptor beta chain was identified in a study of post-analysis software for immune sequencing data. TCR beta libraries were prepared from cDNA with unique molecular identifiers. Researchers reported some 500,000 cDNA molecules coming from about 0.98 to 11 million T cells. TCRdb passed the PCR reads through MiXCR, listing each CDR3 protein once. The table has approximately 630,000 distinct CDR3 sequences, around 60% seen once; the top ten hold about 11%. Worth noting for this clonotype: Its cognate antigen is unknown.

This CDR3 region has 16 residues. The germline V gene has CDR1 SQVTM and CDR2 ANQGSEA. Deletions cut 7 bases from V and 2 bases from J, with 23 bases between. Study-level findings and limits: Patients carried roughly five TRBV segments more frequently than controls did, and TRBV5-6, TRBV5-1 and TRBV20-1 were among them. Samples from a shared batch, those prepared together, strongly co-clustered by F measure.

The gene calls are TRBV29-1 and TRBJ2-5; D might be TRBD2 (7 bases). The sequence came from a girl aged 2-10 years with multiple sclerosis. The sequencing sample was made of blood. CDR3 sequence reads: CSAGEGRGGRQETQYF. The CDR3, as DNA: TGCAGCGCCGGGGAGGGCAGGGGCGGTCGGCAAGAGACCCAGTACTTC.